Described below is a single T cell receptor beta chain sequence and its context. The germline V gene encodes CDR1 SGDLS and CDR2 YYNGEE. Between the trimmed V and J ends, which lost 3 bases and 4 bases, there was a span of 19 bases. The CDR3 has 16 amino acids. This sample was included in a study of shared clonotypes between healthy human individuals. The method was immunoSEQ multiplex PCR; TCRdb's version includes in-frame clones alone and lacks a portion of them. The repertoire has roughly 2.4 million clones, approximately 95% of them found once; the top ten carry 0.13%. This chain joins TRBV9 and TRBJ1-2; possibly TRBD1 for D (6 bases). Sequenced input: naive CD4+ T cells sorted from blood. The subset: CD45RA+ positively selected. The clonotype originates from a man between 18 and 29 years old in good health. CDR3 sequence reads: CASSGNRERSPYGYTF. The CDR3 DNA reads TGTGCCAGCAGCGGCAACAGGGAACGATCTCCCTATGGCTACACCTTC.